Included here is one T cell receptor (beta chain) sequence, with context. These data come from a study of technical replicates of blood from a few donors. Data came from immunoSEQ multiplex PCR; TCRdb stores just in-frame clones and leaves some out. The table records 70,000 or so clones, roughly 91% of them present only once. Germline-derived CDR1 and CDR2 are MGHRA and YSYEKL. This CDR3 has 11 residues. V was shortened by 2 bases and J by 10 bases, with 8 bases between the two germline ends. The sample consisted of T cells isolated from PBMCs. This TCR derives from a human donor in good health. Some clones in this sample may be carry-over from other donors' samples. This rearrangement joins TRBV4-1 to TRBJ1-1; D ambiguous. CDR3 in DNA: TGCGCCAGCAGCCAATCCCTAAGAGCTTTCTTT. Translating it yields CASSQSLRAFF.